The text below deals with one TCR beta chain. Antigen: not known. This entry is derived from a study of graft-versus-host responses after intestinal transplantation. Study-wide background: Each of the recipients got a multivisceral, liver-intestinal, or isolated intestinal transplant.

Method: immunoSEQ multiplex PCR; TCRdb's copy keeps in-frame clones and lacks some. The data contain under 95,000 clones, about 88% of them singletons. Source: unstimulated CD4+ T cells sorted from spleen or lymph node cells, taken before transplant. The origin of this receptor is a human donor who was the organ donor for an intestinal transplant.

This chain's CDR3 is CASKAGTGVDTQYF. The DNA for the CDR3 is TGTGCCAGCAAGGCCGGGACAGGGGTAGATACGCAGTATTTT. The chain couples TRBV6-6 to TRBJ2-3; 10 bases fit TRBD1. CDR1 is MNHNY and CDR2 is SVGAGI in the germline V gene (reference sequence). V was clipped by 7 bases and J by 5 bases; unmatched bases: 6. The CDR3 is made up of 14 amino acids.